This is a list of T cell receptor beta chains from one sample in a study of T cell responses to AZD1222 COVID-19 vaccine. Clones were read by immunoSEQ multiplex PCR, and TCRdb kept only the in-frame ones, dropping some. This table holds roughly 250,000 clones, 90% to 95% found once. The sample here was peripheral blood, taken on day 0 of AZD1222 vaccination. These receptors all stem from an adult in good health. Both conserved end residues are trimmed from each CDR3.

V gene,J gene,CDR3 protein
TRBV29-1,TRBJ1-2,SAGEEYGYT
TRBV5-1,TRBJ1-1,ASSLDRGRVDTEAF
TRBV12-3/TRBV12-4,TRBJ1-5,ASSHGGKEPQH
TRBV5-6,TRBJ2-7,ASSLGELYEQY
TRBV4-1,TRBJ1-5,ANQGGIGQDSNQPQH
TRBV4-3,TRBJ2-1,ASSQSPGSSYNEQF
TRBV9,TRBJ2-3,ASSVATSPGVDTQY
TRBV27,TRBJ1-1,ASSVTGDPYTEAF
TRBV29-1,TRBJ1-1,SVGTDTEAF
TRBV7-6,TRBJ2-1,ASSLPGTGGLHEQF
TRBV7-6,TRBJ1-5,ASSPDRGYHQPQH
TRBV9,TRBJ2-1,ASSVGGLALGGNEQF
TRBV20-1,TRBJ2-5,SASDGKTQY
TRBV18,TRBJ1-1,ASSPPGGERVITEAF
TRBV19,TRBJ1-2,ASTSGTVYGYT
TRBV28,TRBJ1-1,ASSLHRGNWAF
TRBV7-2,TRBJ2-7,ASSLNQGLGEQY
TRBV28,TRBJ2-7,ASSLLQGGEQY
TRBV5-1,TRBJ2-2,ASSWGLTAWNTGELF
TRBV7-2,TRBJ2-1,ASSRGGALNEQF
TRBV9,TRBJ1-4,ASSAGQGEEKLF
TRBV6-5,TRBJ2-5,ASSYGRGGETQY
TRBV14,TRBJ1-2,ASSQVLGSGYT
TRBV5-6,TRBJ2-1,ASSLAQRGATHNEQF
TRBV11-2,TRBJ2-7,ASSLGARSYEQY
TRBV28,TRBJ2-7,ASSGYSSYEQY
TRBV9,TRBJ1-3,ASSVDRSGNTIY
TRBV6-4,TRBJ2-3,ASSDSGGTYTDTQY
TRBV6-4,TRBJ2-2,ASSDSGGGGELF
TRBV10-2,TRBJ2-3,ASSPAGTDTQY
TRBV6-5,TRBJ2-7,ASRGTGKAYEQY
TRBV5-4,TRBJ1-2,ASSLVGQNYGYT
TRBV10-3,TRBJ2-7,AISESWGRNYEQY
TRBV6-2/TRBV6-3,TRBJ2-1,ASSYMGTRLYNEQF
TRBV18,TRBJ2-1,ASSLGVNEQF
TRBV18,TRBJ1-5,ASSDGGGNQPQH
TRBV19,TRBJ2-2,ASRKGTVRGTGELF
TRBV9,TRBJ2-3,ASSKQGAPTDTQY
TRBV5-1,TRBJ1-2,ASSLGDFGYT
TRBV6-5,TRBJ1-1,ASSYGTQGATEAF
TRBV5-1,TRBJ2-7,ASRFIAGASYEQY